Listed below are T cell receptor beta chains from one sample, sequenced in a study of cytomegalovirus exposure and HLA in healthy donors. Assay: immunoSEQ multiplex PCR; the TCRdb copy retains only in-frame clones and omits some. The table lists about 110,000 clones, 73% of them singletons, with about 4% in the top ten. Sequencing was carried out using PBMCs. The receptors here all came from a woman aged 40 to 50 in good health and CMV-seronegative. The CDR3 runs from the conserved cysteine through the conserved F or W. A D gene is named only where the DNA matches it firmly. Size tells how often a clone was seen (once, few, many) or the class of an expanded clone, and some rows leave it out.

>-|TRBJ1-1|TRBV29-1|few
CSVRDGRVEAFF
TGCAGCGTAAGGGATGGCAGGGTGGAAGCTTTCTTT
>-|TRBJ1-6|TRBV28|few
CASSQLRGSPLHF
TGTGCCAGCAGTCAACTTCGCGGGTCACCCCTCCACTTT
>TRBD1|TRBJ1-5|TRBV5-8|-
CASSQLQGAGNQPQHF
TGTGCCAGCAGCCAATTACAGGGGGCGGGCAATCAGCCCCAGCATTTT
>TRBD2|TRBJ2-2|TRBV6-6|-
CASSFGEGTGELFF
TGTGCCAGCAGTTTTGGGGAGGGCACCGGGGAGCTGTTTTTT
>-|TRBJ1-5|TRBV7-2|-
CASSLAAGAAYQPQHF
TGTGCCAGCAGCTTAGCGGCGGGGGCGGCGTATCAGCCCCAGCATTTT
>-|TRBJ2-5|TRBV5-4|-
CASGTPSGQETQYF
TGTGCCAGCGGCACCCCTTCGGGTCAGGAGACCCAGTACTTC
>-|TRBJ2-7|TRBV7-8|-
CASSISRGSYEQYF
TGTGCCAGCAGTATTAGCAGGGGCTCCTACGAGCAGTACTTC
>TRBD1|TRBJ1-6|TRBV4-2|once
CASSQSGQGAIPLHF
TGTGCCAGCAGCCAATCGGGGCAGGGGGCGATCCCCCTCCACTTT
>-|TRBJ1-1|TRBV11-2|-
CASSFGGYTEAFF
TGTGCCAGCAGCTTCGGCGGATACACTGAAGCTTTCTTT
>-|TRBJ2-1|TRBV10-3|-
CATAPALGSYNEQFF
TGTGCCACGGCCCCCGCCCTAGGCTCCTACAATGAGCAGTTCTTC
>TRBD1|TRBJ2-7|TRBV5-3|-
CARSPGTVDHEQYF
TGTGCCAGAAGCCCCGGGACAGTCGATCACGAGCAGTACTTC
>-|TRBJ1-6|TRBV10-3|-
CAISSVGDPLHF
TGTGCCATCAGTTCAGTAGGGGATCCCCTCCACTTT
>TRBD2|TRBJ2-5|TRBV7-7|few
CASSTGRGVRETQYF
TGTGCCAGCAGCACGGGGCGGGGGGTAAGGGAGACCCAGTACTTC
>TRBD1|TRBJ2-7|TRBV18|-
CASSPPRQGIGVDYEQYF
TGTGCCAGCTCACCACCGCGACAGGGAATTGGTGTGGACTACGAGCAGTACTTC
>TRBD2|TRBJ2-1|TRBV19|once
CASTLGGDYNEQFF
TGTGCCAGTACCTTGGGGGGGGACTACAATGAGCAGTTCTTC
>-|TRBJ2-1|TRBV7-3|-
CASSQGLDNEQFF
TGTGCCAGCAGCCAGGGACTTGACAATGAGCAGTTCTTC
>TRBD2|TRBJ2-1|TRBV10-3|-
CATVAGAGNEQFF
TGTGCCACCGTAGCGGGCGCAGGAAATGAGCAGTTCTTC
>-|TRBJ2-3|TRBV9|once
CASSVAGDADTQYF
TGTGCCAGCAGCGTAGCAGGCGACGCAGATACGCAGTATTTT
>TRBD1|TRBJ2-6|TRBV4-1|-
CASSQGRAGGAGANVLTF
TGCGCCAGCAGCCAAGGCCGGGCAGGGGGCGCCGGGGCCAACGTCCTGACTTTC
>-|TRBJ1-1|TRBV7-9|-
CSSSLVLVAIEAFF
TGTTCCAGCAGCTTAGTTCTGGTTGCGATTGAAGCTTTCTTT
>-|TRBJ1-1|TRBV28|few
CASSPFLGLNTEAFF
TGTGCCAGCAGTCCCTTTTTGGGCCTGAACACTGAAGCTTTCTTT
>TRBD1|TRBJ1-5|TRBV6-5|-
CASSGDRGVQPQHF
TGTGCCAGCAGTGGGGACAGGGGGGTTCAGCCCCAGCATTTT
>TRBD2|TRBJ2-3|TRBV10-3|-
CAISPSTSGGAADTQYF
TGTGCCATCAGCCCATCTACTAGCGGGGGGGCTGCAGATACGCAGTATTTT
>TRBD1|TRBJ2-2|TRBV5-1|once
CASSVGQETGELFF
TGCGCCAGCAGCGTGGGACAGGAGACCGGGGAGCTGTTTTTT
>-|TRBJ1-1|TRBV20-1|-
CSARRRLMAFF
TGCAGTGCTAGGAGGCGGTTGATGGCTTTCTTT
>-|TRBJ2-3|TRBV5-1|-
CASSLDQLTDTQYF
TGCGCCAGCAGCTTGGACCAACTCACAGATACGCAGTATTTT
>TRBD2|TRBJ2-5|TRBV5-8|-
CASSPVSLAGGQETQYF
TGTGCCAGCAGCCCCGTGAGTCTAGCGGGAGGCCAAGAGACCCAGTACTTC
>TRBD2|TRBJ2-7|TRBV6-6|few
CASSLAGGVGEQYF
TGTGCCAGCAGCTTAGCGGGAGGAGTTGGGGAGCAGTACTTC
>TRBD1|TRBJ1-6|TRBV28|once
CASSLPQGAGSPLHF
TGTGCCAGCAGTTTACCGCAGGGGGCTGGGTCACCCCTCCACTTT
>-|TRBJ1-5|TRBV2|-
CASSRGVGGNQPQHF
TGTGCCAGCAGCCGGGGGGTGGGAGGCAATCAGCCCCAGCATTTT
>TRBD2|TRBJ2-4|TRBV4-2|few
CASSQGGGGLAKNIQYF
TGTGCCAGCAGCCAGGGGGGGGGAGGGTTAGCCAAAAACATTCAGTACTTC
>TRBD2|TRBJ2-3|TRBV5-1|-
CASSLRGGSDTQYF
TGCGCCAGCAGCTTGCGCGGGGGGTCAGATACGCAGTATTTT
>-|TRBJ2-4|TRBV5-1|-
CASSLSSGASNIQYF
TGCGCCAGCAGCTTGTCCTCAGGGGCCTCAAACATTCAGTACTTC
>-|TRBJ2-1|TRBV2|-
CASRGVSGDNEQFF
TGTGCCAGCAGAGGAGTATCGGGAGACAATGAGCAGTTCTTC
>TRBD2|TRBJ2-5|TRBV27|-
CASIPSGRETQYF
TGTGCCAGCATTCCTAGCGGGAGGGAGACCCAGTACTTC
>TRBD2|TRBJ2-1|TRBV7-9|-
CASGSPGRGMNEQFF
TGTGCCAGCGGGTCCCCAGGGAGGGGAATGAATGAGCAGTTCTTC
>TRBD1|TRBJ1-4|TRBV6-1|-
CASSVQGGEKLFF
TGTGCCAGCAGTGTACAGGGGGGTGAAAAACTGTTTTTT
>-|TRBJ2-7|TRBV7-9|-
CASSLGGSDEQYF
TGTGCCAGCAGCTTAGGTGGGAGCGACGAGCAGTACTTC
>-|TRBJ2-5|TRBV29-1|-
CSVRSGQETQYF
TGCAGCGTTCGTTCAGGCCAAGAGACCCAGTACTTC
>-|TRBJ1-5|TRBV5-4|-
CASSLAGRDNQPQHF
TGTGCCAGCAGCTTGGCCGGGCGGGACAATCAGCCCCAGCATTTT
>TRBD1|TRBJ2-1|TRBV9|-
CASSKGDSKNNEQFF
TGTGCCAGCAGCAAGGGGGACAGCAAAAACAATGAGCAGTTCTTC
>-|TRBJ2-1|TRBV27|-
CASSLSTYNEQFF
TGTGCCAGCAGTTTAAGCACTTACAATGAGCAGTTCTTC
>TRBD1|TRBJ2-5|TRBV7-2|-
CASSSSQGDQETQYF
TGTGCCAGCAGCTCTTCACAGGGGGACCAAGAGACCCAGTACTTC
>-|TRBJ1-6|TRBV7-2|-
CASSSARTIHSPLHF
TGTGCCAGCAGTTCAGCCAGGACTATTCATTCACCCCTCCACTTT
>-|TRBJ1-6|TRBV4-2|-
CASSRGSSYNSPLHF
TGTGCCAGCAGCAGAGGGAGCTCCTATAATTCACCCCTCCACTTT
>TRBD1|TRBJ1-2|TRBV11-2|few
CASSPRTGRYGYTF
TGTGCCAGCAGCCCAAGGACAGGGCGGTATGGCTACACCTTC
>TRBD1|TRBJ2-7|TRBV28|-
CASSLLGQGYQSYEQYF
TGTGCCAGCAGTTTATTAGGACAGGGGTATCAGTCCTACGAGCAGTACTTC
>TRBD2|TRBJ2-2|TRBV19|-
CAVGASGRAVDTGELFF
TGTGCCGTGGGGGCTAGCGGGAGGGCCGTGGACACCGGGGAGCTGTTTTTT
>TRBD2|TRBJ2-7|TRBV6-5|-
CASSFASGRSEQYF
TGTGCCAGCAGCTTCGCTAGCGGGAGATCCGAGCAGTACTTC